Listed below are T cell receptor beta chains from one sample, sequenced in a study of T-cell memory formation after mild COVID-19. TCRdb fed the 5' RACE reads into MiXCR, producing one record per CDR3 protein. The table has about 250,000 distinct CDR3 sequences, about a sixth seen once; the top ten hold about 3.5%. The sequencing sample was made of PBMCs or a T cell subset sorted from them (not recorded which). The origin of the receptors is a man younger than 35 who had mild COVID-19 (a few samples of this study predate the infection). Cell type and time point are not known. CDR3s include the opening cysteine and the closing phenylalanine or tryptophan. A D gene is named only where the DNA matches it firmly. Part of the rows lack a size; the others show once, few, many or a class for expanded clones.

J,V,size,D,CDR3,DNA
TRBJ2-6,TRBV20-1,.,.,CSAPLEGANVLTF,TGCAGTGCCCCGCTGGAGGGGGCCAACGTCCTGACTTTC
TRBJ1-1,TRBV2,few,.,CASYLNTEAFF,TGTGCCAGCTACCTGAACACTGAAGCTTTCTTT
TRBJ2-6,TRBV20-1,many,.,CSAREGSGANVLTF,TGCAGTGCTAGAGAAGGGTCCGGGGCCAACGTCCTGACTTTC
TRBJ2-5,TRBV6-2/TRBV6-3,few,TRBD2,CASRGVAGLQETQYF,TGTGCCAGCAGGGGGGTAGCGGGCCTCCAAGAGACCCAGTACTTC
TRBJ1-1,TRBV10-3,.,.,CAIADVMNTEAFF,TGTGCCATCGCGGATGTTATGAACACTGAAGCTTTCTTT
TRBJ1-5,TRBV6-6,few,.,CASSYEATRQPQHF,TGTGCCAGCAGTTACGAGGCAACTAGGCAGCCCCAGCATTTT
TRBJ2-2,TRBV6-5,few,.,CASRRDMNTGELFF,TGTGCCAGCAGACGGGACATGAACACCGGGGAGCTGTTTTTT
TRBJ2-5,TRBV7-2,few,.,CASSSYRAQRATQYF,TGTGCCAGCAGCTCCTACCGGGCCCAGAGGGCGACCCAGTACTTC
TRBJ1-6,TRBV6-5,.,.,CASSSAGGNSPLHF,TGTGCCAGCAGTTCGGCAGGAGGGAATTCACCCCTCCACTTT
TRBJ2-1,TRBV7-3,few,.,CASSLKGSSYNEQFF,TGTGCCAGCAGCTTAAAGGGTAGCTCCTACAATGAGCAGTTCTTC
TRBJ2-1,TRBV6-1,.,TRBD2,CASKISGGNEQFF,TGTGCCAGCAAGATTAGCGGGGGTAATGAGCAGTTCTTC
TRBJ2-2,TRBV12-3/TRBV12-4,few,TRBD1,CASSFRAGGPGELFF,TGTGCCAGCAGTTTCAGGGCAGGGGGCCCCGGGGAGCTGTTTTTT
TRBJ2-2,TRBV5-1,.,TRBD1,CASSPGTGVNTGELFF,TGCGCCAGCAGCCCCGGGACAGGGGTTAACACCGGGGAGCTGTTTTTT
TRBJ1-1,TRBV5-1,few,TRBD1,CASSAGQGFMNTEAFF,TGCGCCAGCAGCGCAGGACAGGGGTTTATGAACACTGAAGCTTTCTTT
TRBJ2-1,TRBV7-9,.,.,CASSLLWGAGDNNEQFF,TGTGCCAGCAGCCTCCTATGGGGGGCAGGGGACAACAATGAGCAGTTCTTC
TRBJ2-3,TRBV12-3/TRBV12-4,few,.,CASSSPAFDTQYF,TGTGCCAGCAGTTCCCCAGCTTTTGATACGCAGTATTTT
TRBJ1-1,TRBV7-3,few,.,CASGVGGHTEAFF,TGTGCCAGCGGCGTAGGGGGACACACTGAAGCTTTCTTT
TRBJ1-1,TRBV7-9,few,.,CASSPQGGGAFF,TGTGCCAGCAGCCCACAAGGTGGTGGAGCTTTCTTT
TRBJ2-5,TRBV12-3/TRBV12-4,.,.,CASSNRDGEETQYF,TGTGCCAGCAGTAACCGGGACGGGGAAGAGACCCAGTACTTC
TRBJ1-2,TRBV7-9,.,.,CASSPWPLNYGYTF,TGTGCCAGCAGCCCCTGGCCCCTCAACTATGGCTACACCTTC
TRBJ2-2,TRBV29-1,few,.,CSVVAVVTGELFF,TGCAGCGTTGTGGCAGTTGTCACCGGGGAGCTGTTTTTT
TRBJ2-1,TRBV5-1,.,.,CASSQNAGHNNEQFF,TGCGCCAGCAGCCAAAACGCGGGGCATAACAATGAGCAGTTCTTC
TRBJ1-2,TRBV4-3,few,.,CASSQGIGRADYGYTF,TGCGCCAGCAGCCAAGGAATAGGGAGGGCGGACTATGGCTACACCTTC
TRBJ1-2,TRBV7-2,many,.,CASSLARGRGYGYTF,TGTGCCAGCAGCTTAGCGCGGGGCAGGGGCTATGGCTACACCTTC
TRBJ1-1,TRBV4-1,.,.,CASSQGTGRTNTEAFF,TGCGCCAGCAGCCAAGGAACCGGACGGACGAACACTGAAGCTTTCTTT
TRBJ2-3,TRBV9,few,.,CASSVAHTDTQYF,TGTGCCAGCAGCGTAGCTCACACAGATACGCAGTATTTT
TRBJ2-1,TRBV11-2,.,TRBD1,CASSWDGTGYNEQFF,TGTGCCAGCAGCTGGGACGGGACAGGGTACAATGAGCAGTTCTTC
TRBJ2-3,TRBV5-1,few,TRBD1,CASAGTGELGDTQYF,TGCGCCAGCGCCGGGACAGGGGAGCTGGGAGATACGCAGTATTTT
TRBJ2-5,TRBV4-2,few,.,CASSQEPIGPAWEETQYF,TGTGCCAGCAGCCAGGAACCCATTGGGCCAGCATGGGAGGAGACCCAGTACTTC
TRBJ2-1,TRBV7-3,.,.,CASSLAGFGYNEQFF,TGTGCCAGCAGCTTAGCAGGGTTCGGATACAATGAGCAGTTCTTC
TRBJ2-5,TRBV20-1,few,.,CSAPSSWPVGETQYF,TGCAGTGCCCCATCTAGCTGGCCAGTGGGTGAGACCCAGTACTTC
TRBJ1-5,TRBV28,few,TRBD1,CASSPTGARPQHF,TGTGCCAGCAGCCCGACAGGGGCCCGGCCCCAGCATTTT
TRBJ2-3,TRBV6-5,few,.,CASSYRGRVGTDTQYF,TGTGCCAGCAGTTACCGGGGGCGGGTCGGCACAGATACGCAGTATTTT
TRBJ2-1,TRBV20-1,few,.,CSATAGALLDEQFF,TGCAGTGCTACGGCGGGGGCTCTCTTGGATGAGCAGTTCTTC
TRBJ1-5,TRBV28,.,.,CASSTIDSPQHF,TGTGCCAGCAGTACGATCGACAGTCCCCAGCATTTT
TRBJ2-5,TRBV12-3/TRBV12-4,.,.,CASSLAHSQETQYF,TGTGCCAGCAGTTTAGCGCACAGCCAAGAGACCCAGTACTTC
TRBJ1-2,TRBV11-1,few,TRBD1,CASSQDRGVGYTF,TGTGCCAGCAGCCAAGACAGGGGTGTTGGCTACACCTTC
TRBJ2-1,TRBV18,.,.,CASSPAGSSYNEQFF,TGTGCCAGCTCACCCGCAGGGAGCTCCTACAATGAGCAGTTCTTC
TRBJ2-1,TRBV6-2/TRBV6-3,few,TRBD1,CASRLRLTGTGAYNEQFF,TGTGCCAGCAGATTGAGACTTACCGGGACAGGGGCCTACAATGAGCAGTTCTTC
TRBJ1-1,TRBV6-5,few,.,CASSRGDQWPVEAFF,TGTGCCAGCAGTCGCGGGGACCAGTGGCCGGTTGAAGCTTTCTTT
TRBJ2-1,TRBV12-3/TRBV12-4,few,TRBD2,CASSQSGLEFF,TGTGCCAGCAGCCAATCCGGACTAGAGTTCTTC